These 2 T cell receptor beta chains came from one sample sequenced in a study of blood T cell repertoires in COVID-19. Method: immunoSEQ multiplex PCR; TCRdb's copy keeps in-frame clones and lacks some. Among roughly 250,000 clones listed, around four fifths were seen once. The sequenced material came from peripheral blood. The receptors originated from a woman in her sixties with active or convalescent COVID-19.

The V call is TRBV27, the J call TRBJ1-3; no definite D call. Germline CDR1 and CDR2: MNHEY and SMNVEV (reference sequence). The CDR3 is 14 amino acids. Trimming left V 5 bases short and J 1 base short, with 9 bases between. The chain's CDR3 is CASSAAWSGNTIYF. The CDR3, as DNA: TGTGCCAGCAGTGCGGCCTGGTCTGGAAACACCATATATTTT.

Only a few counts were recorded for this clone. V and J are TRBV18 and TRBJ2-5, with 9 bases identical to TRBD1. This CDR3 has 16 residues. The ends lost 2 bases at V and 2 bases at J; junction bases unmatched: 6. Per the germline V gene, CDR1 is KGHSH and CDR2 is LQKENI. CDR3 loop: CASSPSQGTGQETQYF. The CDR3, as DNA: TGTGCCAGCTCACCATCACAGGGGACAGGGCAAGAGACCCAGTACTTC.